The source of this T cell receptor beta chain is a study of blood T cell repertoires in COVID-19. As for the study in general: Sources were T cells, B-cell-depleted T cells, or PBMCs; the material itself was cDNA or gDNA.

In its sample, this clone was seen a few times. Authors' methods: Reference gene primer amplification yielded estimated nucleated cell counts. Data came from immunoSEQ multiplex PCR; TCRdb stores just in-frame clones and leaves some out. Clone size and the V and J calls come from that table; the DNA yielded D and trimming. The profile shows over 150,000 clones, roughly four fifths of them singletons. This CDR3 has 15 amino acids. V lost 5 bases, J lost 4 bases, and 20 bases lay in between. The germline V gene encodes CDR1 SQVTM and CDR2 ANQGSEA. The clonotype was recovered from a woman aged 60-70 years with acute or convalescent COVID-19. The genes are TRBV29-1 and TRBJ1-2, with D possibly being TRBD1 (5 bases). Sequenced material: peripheral blood. The CDR3 sequence: CSVPSGGTNAYGYTF. CDR3 bases: TGCAGCGTTCCCTCAGGAGGGACTAATGCCTATGGCTACACCTTC.